This T cell receptor (beta chain) is from a study of blood T cells in healthy people across ages. V lost 4 bases and J 1 base, leaving 13 bases between the germline ends. CDR1 and CDR2 from the germline V gene are LGHNA and YSLEER. This CDR3 contains 15 residues. A second PCR of 7 to 11 cycles used a sample-barcoded 5' primer and a J-beta primer mix. Each CDR3 protein is one row after TCRdb ran MiXCR on the 5' RACE reads. The repertoire holds hundreds of thousands of distinct CDR3 sequences, around a quarter seen once, with 9.4% in the top ten. This clonotype has a handful of counts. The data also belong to a second study, concerning T cells of mothers and their children.

This sequence originates from a boy younger than 18 in good health. The material sequenced was blood. The chain joins TRBV4-3 to TRBJ2-5, with D possibly TRBD1 on 5 matching bases. DNA for the CDR3: TGCGCCAGCAGCCCCGTTGGGCAGGGCCAAGAGACCCAGTACTTC. Its protein product is CASSPVGQGQETQYF.